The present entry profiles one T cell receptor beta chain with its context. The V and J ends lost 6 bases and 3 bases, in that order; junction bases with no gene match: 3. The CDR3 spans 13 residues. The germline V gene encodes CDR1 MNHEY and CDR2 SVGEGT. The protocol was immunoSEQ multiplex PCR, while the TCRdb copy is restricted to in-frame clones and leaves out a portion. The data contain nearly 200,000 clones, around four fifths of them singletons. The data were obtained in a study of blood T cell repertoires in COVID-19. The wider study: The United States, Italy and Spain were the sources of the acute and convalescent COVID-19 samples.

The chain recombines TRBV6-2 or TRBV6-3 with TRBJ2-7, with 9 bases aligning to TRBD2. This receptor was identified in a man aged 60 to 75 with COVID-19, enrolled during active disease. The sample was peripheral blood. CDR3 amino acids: CASSAGGYYEQYF. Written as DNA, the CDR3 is TGTGCCAGCAGCGCGGGAGGGTACTACGAGCAGTACTTC.